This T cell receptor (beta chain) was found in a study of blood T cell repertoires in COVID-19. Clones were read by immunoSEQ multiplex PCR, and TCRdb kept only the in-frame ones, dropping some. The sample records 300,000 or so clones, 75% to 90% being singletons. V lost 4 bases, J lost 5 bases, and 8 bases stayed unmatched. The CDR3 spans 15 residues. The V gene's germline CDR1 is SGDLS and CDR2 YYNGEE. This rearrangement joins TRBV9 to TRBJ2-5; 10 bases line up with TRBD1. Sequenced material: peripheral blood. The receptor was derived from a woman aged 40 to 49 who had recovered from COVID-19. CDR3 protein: CASSPWTGGGETQYF. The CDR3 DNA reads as TGTGCCAGCAGCCCGTGGACAGGGGGAGGGGAGACCCAGTACTTC.